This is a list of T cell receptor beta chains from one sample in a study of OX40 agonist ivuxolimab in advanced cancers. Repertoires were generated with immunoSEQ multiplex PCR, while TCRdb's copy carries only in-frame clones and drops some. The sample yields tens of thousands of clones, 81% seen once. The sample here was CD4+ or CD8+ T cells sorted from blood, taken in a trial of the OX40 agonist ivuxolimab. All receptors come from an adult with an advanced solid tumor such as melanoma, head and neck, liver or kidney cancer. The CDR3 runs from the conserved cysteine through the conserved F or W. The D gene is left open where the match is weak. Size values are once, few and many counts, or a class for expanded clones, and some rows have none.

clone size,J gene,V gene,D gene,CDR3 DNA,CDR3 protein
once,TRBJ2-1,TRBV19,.,TGTGCCAGTAGTATAGTCCCCGGTACCTACAATGAGCAGTTCTTC,CASSIVPGTYNEQFF
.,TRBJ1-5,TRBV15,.,TGTGCCACCAGCAGAGGATCGCAGCCCCAGCATTTT,CATSRGSQPQHF
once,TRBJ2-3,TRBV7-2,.,TGTGCCAGCAGCAAACAGGTTAGCACAGATACGCAGTATTTT,CASSKQVSTDTQYF
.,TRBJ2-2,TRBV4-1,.,TGCGCCAGCAGCCAAGGTCATCGAAGGGTGGACGGGGAGCTGTTTTTT,CASSQGHRRVDGELFF
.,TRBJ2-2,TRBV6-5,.,TGTGCCAGCACAGAGAACACCGGGGAGCTGTTTTTT,CASTENTGELFF
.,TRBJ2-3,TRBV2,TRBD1,TGTGCCAGCAGTGACACCCAGGGGGCAACAGATACGCAGTATTTT,CASSDTQGATDTQYF
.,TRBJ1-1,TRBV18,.,TGTGCCAGCTCACCATCCCGAGCAGGGAGGAACACTGAAGCTTTCTTT,CASSPSRAGRNTEAFF
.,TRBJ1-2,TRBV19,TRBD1,TGTGCCAGTAGCCCCTTTGGCGGACAGGCCCTCTATGGCTACACCTTC,CASSPFGGQALYGYTF
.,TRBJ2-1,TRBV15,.,TGTGCCACCAGCGGATCGGGACCGGGCTACAATGAGCAGTTCTTC,CATSGSGPGYNEQFF
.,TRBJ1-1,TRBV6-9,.,TGTGCCAGCAGTTACGCGATCGGTAGCACTGAAGCTTTCTTT,CASSYAIGSTEAFF
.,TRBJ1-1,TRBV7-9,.,TGTGCCAGCAGCTTAGCCAGGGCGAACACTGAAGCTTTCTTT,CASSLARANTEAFF
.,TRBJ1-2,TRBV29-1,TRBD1,TGCAGCGTTGGTCAGGGGGCGAATGACTATGGCTACACCTTC,CSVGQGANDYGYTF
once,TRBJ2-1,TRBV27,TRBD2,TGTGCCAGCAGTTCACTGGCGGGAGGAGGTAGGGGTAATGAGCAGTTCTTC,CASSSLAGGGRGNEQFF
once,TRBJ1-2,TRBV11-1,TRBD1,TGTGCCAGCAGCCGGGGACAGGGGGTCTATGGCTACACCTTC,CASSRGQGVYGYTF
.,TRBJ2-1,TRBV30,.,TGTGCCGCCTTAGTGGGAGTACGTAATGAGCAGTTCTTC,CAALVGVRNEQFF
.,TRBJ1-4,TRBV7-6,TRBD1,TGTGCCAGCAGCTCAGAAACAGGGGGCGCGGTTGAAAAACTGTTTTTT,CASSSETGGAVEKLFF
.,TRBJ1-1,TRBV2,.,TGTGCCAGCAGTAATACAGCCATGAACACTGAAGCTTTCTTT,CASSNTAMNTEAFF
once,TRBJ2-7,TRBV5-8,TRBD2,TGTGCCAGCAACCTTGAAAGACTAGCGGGGAACGAGCAGTACTTC,CASNLERLAGNEQYF
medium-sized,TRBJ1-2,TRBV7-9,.,TGTGCCAGCATTCCCTCTTTGGGCCACGGCTACACCTTC,CASIPSLGHGYTF
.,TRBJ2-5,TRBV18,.,TGTGCCAGCTCACCAAGAGGAGGTCAAGAGACCCAGTACTTC,CASSPRGGQETQYF
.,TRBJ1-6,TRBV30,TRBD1,TGTGCCTGGAAGACAGGGGCCTATAATTCACCCCTCCACTTT,CAWKTGAYNSPLHF
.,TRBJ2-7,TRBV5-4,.,TGTGCCAGCAGCTTTCAACCTTTTCGCGAGCAGTACTTC,CASSFQPFREQYF
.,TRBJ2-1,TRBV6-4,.,TGTGCCAGCAGTGATTCCTCTTCTGCACTAGAAGTTATCTTC,CASSDSSSALEVIF
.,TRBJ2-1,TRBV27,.,TGTGCCAGCAGTTTTTACGTTTTGCAACCCAGTGAGCAGTTCTTC,CASSFYVLQPSEQFF
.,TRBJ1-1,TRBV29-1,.,TGCAGCGTTGAAGGTCCCGGGAGGGGAGCTTTCTTT,CSVEGPGRGAFF
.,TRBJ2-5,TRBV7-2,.,TGTGCCAGCAGCCCCCTGGGGGGGCGGTGGGAGACCCAGTACTTC,CASSPLGGRWETQYF
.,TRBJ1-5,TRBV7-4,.,TGTGCCAGCAGCTCAGGTCAGCCCCAGCATTTT,CASSSGQPQHF
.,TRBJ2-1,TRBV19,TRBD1,TGTGCCAGTACCGATGCGCGAGGACAGGGGATGGACAATGAGCAGTTCTTC,CASTDARGQGMDNEQFF
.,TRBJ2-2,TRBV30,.,TGTGCCTGGAGACGGAGAGCCGGGGAGCTGTTTTTT,CAWRRRAGELFF
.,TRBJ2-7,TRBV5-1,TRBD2,TGCGCCAGCAGCTCTTCGACTAGCGCAGTCTACGAGCAGTACTTC,CASSSSTSAVYEQYF
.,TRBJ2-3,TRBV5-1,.,TGCGCCAGCAGTTCGACTAGTGGCACAGATACGCAGTATTTT,CASSSTSGTDTQYF
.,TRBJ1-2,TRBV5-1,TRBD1,TGCGCCAGCAGCTCTTTAATCGGGACAGGGGGCGCTAGTGATGGCTACACCTTC,CASSSLIGTGGASDGYTF
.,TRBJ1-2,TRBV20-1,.,TGCAGTGCCCTCTATAACTATGGCTACACCTTC,CSALYNYGYTF
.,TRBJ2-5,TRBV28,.,TGTGCCAGCAGTTTAGAGACGGCGATACAAGAGACCCAGTACTTC,CASSLETAIQETQYF
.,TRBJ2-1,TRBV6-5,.,TGTGCCAGCAGCGGAGGGACAGAATACAATGAGCAGTTCTTC,CASSGGTEYNEQFF